The 30 T cell receptor beta chains below all came from one sample that was sequenced in a study of beta chain features in type 1 diabetes. These receptors are not linked to any known antigen. Study observations and caveats: Moderate yet significant TCRB CDR3 shortening was seen in Type 1 diabetes patients in all four CD4+ subsets.

The study reverse transcribed the entire isolated RNA, so it sequenced expressed TCRB transcripts. Libraries were prepared by immunoSEQ multiplex PCR; TCRdb keeps only in-frame clonotypes and omits some of them. The data hold more than 300,000 clones, with around 10% observed a single time. The sample comprised central memory CD4+ T cells from blood. These receptors all come from a man aged 25-45 years with type 1 diabetes.

This clone was detected a few times. The J gene is TRBJ2-1, the V gene TRBV4-2, with TRBD2 matching over 10 bases. Germline CDR1 reads LGHNA; CDR2 reads YNFKEQ. Trimming removed 2 bases from V and 9 bases from J; junction bases left unmatched: 7. The CDR3 runs 15 residues. DNA for the CDR3: TGTGCCAGCAGCCAAAGCGGGAGGGCCCTTGGTGAGCAGTTCTTC. As protein: CASSQSGRALGEQFF.

In nucleotides, the CDR3 is TGTGCCAGCAGCCACCCCGGACCCTTTTTCCCGCAGTATTTT. Its protein product is CASSHPGPFFPQYF. The rearrangement joins TRBV14 to TRBJ2-3; D not certain. V was cut by 3 bases and J by 10 bases, with 17 bases left in between. The germline gives CDR1 SGHDN, CDR2 FVKESK. The CDR3 spans 14 residues.

The gene calls are TRBV6-5 and TRBJ1-2; 7 positions agree with TRBD1. Looked up from germline, CDR1 is MNHEY and CDR2 is SVGAGI. This CDR3 region has 14 residues. The V segment lost 6 bases and the J segment 4 bases; nucleotides outside the gene matches: 8. Written as DNA, the CDR3 is TGTGCCAGCAGCACCGAACGGACAGGCTATGGCTACACCTTC. This sequence encodes CASSTERTGYGYTF.

The chain couples TRBV2 to TRBJ1-1; the D gene is possibly TRBD1 (6 bases). V was clipped by 5 bases and J by 5 bases, with 15 bases between them. The CDR3 runs 14 residues. Per germline, CDR1 SNHLY and CDR2 FYNNEI. CDR3 residues: CASSPQGGSTEAFF. CDR3 bases: TGTGCCAGCAGTCCACAGGGAGGATCTACTGAAGCTTTCTTT.

This clone was recorded a few times. V is TRBV7-9 and J is TRBJ2-7, with 8 bases fitting TRBD1. The CDR3 sequence is 15 residues long. The V segment lost 4 bases and the J segment 2 bases; nucleotides outside the gene matches: 7. Germline loops: CDR1 SEHNR, CDR2 FQNEAQ (reference sequence). DNA of the CDR3: TGTGCCAGCAGCTCCCCTCGGGACAGGCCCTACGAGCAGTACTTC. Translation: CASSSPRDRPYEQYF.

The chain is built from TRBV11-2 and TRBJ1-3; possible D gene TRBD1, 6 bases. From germline, CDR1 is SGHAT and CDR2 FQNNGV. The V end was cut by 4 bases, the J end by 7 bases, with 11 bases between. The length of the CDR3 is 13 residues. CDR3: CASSSDRFNTIYF. Here the CDR3 DNA reads TGTGCCAGCAGCTCGGACAGATTCAACACCATATATTTT.

The rearrangement joins TRBV29-1 to TRBJ2-1, with TRBD2 matching 8 bases. CDR3 length: 16 residues. Losses at the gene ends were 6 bases for V and 15 bases for J; bases not matched to a gene: 25. CDR1 is SQVTM and CDR2 is ANQGSEA in the germline V gene. The CDR3 sequence is CSVPGGVEEAPESRFF. The CDR3 DNA reads TGCAGCGTCCCCGGGGGGGTAGAGGAGGCACCCGAGAGCAGGTTCTTC.

Comment on this clone: One end of the junction is discordant with germline, which a read error may explain. The J gene is TRBJ1-1, the V gene TRBV11-3; D gene ambiguous. Germline V CDR1 and CDR2: SGHNT, YENEEA. The CDR3 contains 14 residues. CDR3 nucleotides: TGTGTCAGCAGCTTCGACGGGATGAACACTGAAGCTTTCTTT. Translated: CVSSFDGMNTEAFF.

This clone was seen repeatedly, ten times or more. The V and J genes are TRBV5-1 and TRBJ2-5; the D is unclear. The CDR3 consists of 13 residues. In germline, CDR1 is SGHRS, CDR2 YFSETQ. The V end was cut by 6 bases, the J end by 1 base, with 10 bases between. The CDR3 loop is CASTEIGQETQYF. CDR3 bases: TGCGCCAGCACCGAAATCGGCCAAGAGACCCAGTACTTC.

This rearrangement joins TRBV28 to TRBJ2-7, with TRBD2 as a possible D gene (5 bases). CDR1 and CDR2 (germline): MDHEN, SYDVKM. V lost 6 bases and J lost 3, with 21 bases in between. This CDR3 region has 16 residues. CDR3 residues: CASSSGGVVSGYEQYF. CDR3 nucleotides: TGTGCCAGCAGCTCCGGAGGAGTCGTAAGCGGCTACGAGCAGTACTTC.

This clone was counted many times. V gene TRBV11-2 combines with J gene TRBJ2-1; D may correspond to TRBD1 or TRBD2 (5 bases each). The CDR3 runs 11 residues. Trimming left V 5 bases short and J 15 bases short, with 14 bases between. The germline V gene encodes CDR1 SGHAT and CDR2 FQNNGV. The CDR3 coding sequence is TGTGCCAGCAGCCCAGGGAGCGTCCGGTTCTTC. Translation: CASSPGSVRFF.

There are a few counts of this clone. The chain combines TRBV7-2 with TRBJ2-7; the match to TRBD2 covers 10 bases. The CDR3 has 14 residues. The V gene end was trimmed by 5 bases and the J gene end by 2 bases; junction bases not matched to a gene: 3. Germline CDR1 is SGHTA and CDR2 is FQGNSA. The chain's CDR3 is CASSTSGRAYEQYF. CDR3 bases: TGTGCCAGCAGCACCAGCGGGAGGGCCTACGAGCAGTACTTC.

On this clone itself: The sample has other DNA sequences that encode this CDR3 too. The V gene is TRBV15, the J gene TRBJ2-2; the D gene is possibly TRBD2 (5 bases). V lost 4 bases and J 0 bases, leaving 12 bases between the germline ends. Germline lookup yields CDR1 LNHNV and CDR2 YYDKDF (reference sequence). There are 16 residues in the CDR3. CDR3 sequence (DNA): TGTGCCACCAGCAAGCAGGAGGCACCGAACACCGGGGAGCTGTTTTTT. This translates into CATSKQEAPNTGELFF.

The sample holds many counts of this clone. The rearrangement uses TRBV2 and TRBJ1-2; D unclear. CDR1 and CDR2 (germline): SNHLY, FYNNEI. The CDR3 is 13 amino acids. The ends were cut back, 1 base at V and 1 base at J, with 4 bases in the middle. This CDR3 is CASSEEINYGYTF. CDR3 DNA: TGTGCCAGCAGTGAAGAGATTAACTATGGCTACACCTTC.

This sequence joins TRBV6-5 and TRBJ1-2, with D maybe TRBD1 (5 bases). The CDR3 length is 15 residues. V gave up 5 bases and J gave up 4 bases, with 17 bases separating them. Germline V CDR1 and CDR2: MNHEY, SVGAGI. The CDR3 region is CASSLFRGASYGYTF. The CDR3, as DNA: TGTGCCAGCAGTCTGTTTCGTGGGGCGAGCTATGGCTACACCTTC.

This clone was recorded many times. The chain combines TRBV28 with TRBJ2-7; D uncertain. Germline V gives CDR1 MDHEN, CDR2 SYDVKM. V lost 3 bases to trimming and J lost 11 bases, with 20 bases between them. The CDR3 loop spans 14 amino acids. The chain's CDR3 is CASSLAGFMQREYF. The CDR3 coding sequence is TGTGCCAGCAGTTTGGCAGGCTTCATGCAACGGGAGTACTTC.

This clone was detected many times. This rearrangement joins TRBV7-9 to TRBJ2-7; no reliable D call. The V end lost 2 bases, the J end lost 4 bases, and 6 bases lay between the germline ends. The CDR3 is made up of 12 amino acids. Germline loops: CDR1 SEHNR, CDR2 FQNEAQ (reference sequence). The chain's CDR3 is CASSLLGYEQYF. Here the CDR3 DNA reads TGTGCCAGCAGCTTACTCGGATACGAGCAGTACTTC.

This clone was seen a handful of times. The chain is built from TRBV19 and TRBJ1-5; the D is unclear. Germline-derived CDR1 and CDR2 are LNHDA and SQIVND (reference sequence). Trimming shortened V by 8 bases and J by 4 bases, and 12 bases separated the two germline ends. The CDR3 has 13 amino acids. The CDR3 loop reads CASGRLRNQPQHF. The CDR3 DNA reads TGTGCCAGTGGCAGGTTAAGAAATCAGCCCCAGCATTTT.

The chain couples TRBV30 to TRBJ2-5; D is possibly TRBD1 (6 bases). The last part of the DNA fits TRBJ2-7 better; the J call may be wrong. Germline V gene sequence: CDR1 GTSNPN, CDR2 SVGIG (reference sequence). The CDR3 spans 14 residues. The CDR3 loop is CACLSGTKTYEQYF. The CDR3, as DNA: TGTGCCTGCCTCTCCGGGACAAAGACCTACGAGCAGTACTTC.

As concerns this clone: The junction departs from the called germline gene at one end, perhaps through a read error. V gene TRBV6-1 combines with J gene TRBJ1-1, with D possibly TRBD1 on 6 matching bases. In germline, CDR1 is MNHNS, CDR2 SASEGT. This CDR3 spans 15 amino acids. CDR3 loop: CAISGEAGEDTEAFF. CDR3 in DNA: TGTGCCATCAGTGGAGAGGCAGGGGAAGACACTGAAGCTTTCTTT.

The gene calls are TRBV28 and TRBJ2-6, with D uncertain. Trimming pared 4 bases from V and 5 bases from J, leaving 9 bases between. The V gene's germline CDR1 is MDHEN and CDR2 SYDVKM. CDR3 size: 14 residues. DNA for the CDR3: TGTGCCAGCAGTTCAAATAGGAGGGCCAACGTCCTGACTTTC. Protein sequence: CASSSNRRANVLTF. The full variable domain, completed using reference TRBV28 and TRBJ2-6, is DVKVTQSSRYLVKRTGEKVFLECVQDMDHENMFWYRQDPGLGLRLIYFSYDVKMKEKGDIPEGYSVSREKKERFSLILESASTNQTSMYLCASSSNRRANVLTFGAGSRLTVL.

The chain joins TRBV6-4 to TRBJ1-1, with D uncertain. CDR1 and CDR2 from the germline V gene are MRHNA and SNTAGT. The CDR3 is 12 amino acids. Trimming took off 2 bases at V and 3 bases at J, with 4 bases between the two ends. The CDR3 nucleotides are TGTGCCAGCAGTGACGGGTACACTGAAGCTTTCTTT. This sequence encodes CASSDGYTEAFF.

This clone came up a few times. The V gene is TRBV7-9, the J gene TRBJ2-1, with D possibly TRBD1 on 5 matching bases. CDR1 and CDR2 (germline): SEHNR, FQNEAQ (reference sequence). The CDR3 spans 12 residues. V was shortened by 5 bases and J by 10 bases, with 12 bases between the two germline ends. CDR3 in DNA: TGTGCCAGCAGCCTAGGGGCCTACGAGCAGTTCTTC. Amino acids: CASSLGAYEQFF.

The sample holds a few counts of this clone. One junction end does not reproduce the germline sequence, and a read error may be involved. The chain combines TRBV4-1 with TRBJ2-3; 8 bases are a match to TRBD1. Germline CDR1 MGHRA, CDR2 YSYEKL. This CDR3 is 16 amino acids long. The CDR3 here is CASSQDQETGVDTQYF. As DNA, the CDR3 is TGTGCCAGCAGCCAAGATCAGGAGACAGGGGTGGATACGCAGTATTTT.

This clone was observed a handful of times. This sequence joins TRBV5-1 and TRBJ2-7; 15 bases are shared with TRBD2. Germline V lookup: CDR1 SGHRS, CDR2 YFSETQ. After removal of 4 bases from V and 1 base from J, the junction contained 6 bases not matched to a gene. This CDR3 is 17 amino acids long. The CDR3 DNA reads as TGCGCCAGCAGCCGGGGACTAGCGGGAGGAGAGTCCTACGAGCAGTACTTC. This gives the protein CASSRGLAGGESYEQYF.

V usage is TRBV6-1 and J usage is TRBJ2-7; D is ambiguous. The germline CDR1 and CDR2 sequences are MNHNS and SASEGT. The CDR3 covers 15 residues. Trimming shortened V by 3 bases and J by 4 bases, and 16 bases separated the two germline ends. The CDR3 region is CASSEGFGVGYEQYF. CDR3 sequence (DNA): TGTGCCAGCAGTGAGGGTTTTGGGGTTGGATACGAGCAGTACTTC.

Comments on this clone: An end of the junction differs from the germline gene, which may be a read error. The chain couples TRBV6-1 to TRBJ2-5; D is possibly TRBD1 (6 bases). In germline, CDR1 is MNHNS, CDR2 SASEGT. The CDR3 sequence is 15 residues long. CDR3 residues: CASSRHQGLPEIQYF. The CDR3 region has the DNA TGTGCCAGCAGTCGCCACCAGGGGCTTCCGGAGATCCAGTACTTC.

This clone was seen only a few times. The chain links TRBV27 to TRBJ1-2; 10 nucleotides agree with TRBD1. The CDR3 is made up of 16 amino acids. Germline CDR1 and CDR2: MNHEY and SMNVEV (reference sequence). The junction had 7 bases not matched to a gene; V was cut back by 5 bases and J by 1 base. The CDR3 DNA reads as TGTGCCAGCAGTCCCGAGGGACAGGGGATTAACTATGGCTACACCTTC. It yields the protein CASSPEGQGINYGYTF.

This chain uses TRBV6-1 with TRBJ2-7, with a possible D match to TRBD2 (6 bases). Looked up from germline, CDR1 is MNHNS and CDR2 is SASEGT. V was shortened by 5 bases and J by 0 bases, with 14 bases between the two germline ends. The CDR3 is made up of 15 amino acids. CDR3 in amino acids: CASSPGTPSSYEQYF. CDR3 DNA: TGTGCCAGCAGTCCTGGGACTCCGAGCTCCTACGAGCAGTACTTC.

This clone was counted between two and nine times. The chain combines TRBV11-2 with TRBJ2-7; a weak D match, TRBD2 (6 bases). There are 12 residues in the CDR3. Trimming took off 3 bases at V and 6 bases at J, with 9 bases between the two ends. The germline CDR1 and CDR2 sequences are SGHAT and FQNNGV. The CDR3 protein is CASSFTGGEQYF. CDR3 bases: TGTGCCAGCAGCTTTACCGGGGGCGAGCAGTACTTC. Variable domain in full (rest from reference TRBV11-2 and TRBJ2-7): EAGVAQSPRYKIIEKRQSVAFWCNPISGHATLYWYQQILGQGPKLLIQFQNNGVVDDSQLPKDRFSAERLKGVDSTLKIQPAKLEDSAVYLCASSFTGGEQYFGPGTRLTVT.